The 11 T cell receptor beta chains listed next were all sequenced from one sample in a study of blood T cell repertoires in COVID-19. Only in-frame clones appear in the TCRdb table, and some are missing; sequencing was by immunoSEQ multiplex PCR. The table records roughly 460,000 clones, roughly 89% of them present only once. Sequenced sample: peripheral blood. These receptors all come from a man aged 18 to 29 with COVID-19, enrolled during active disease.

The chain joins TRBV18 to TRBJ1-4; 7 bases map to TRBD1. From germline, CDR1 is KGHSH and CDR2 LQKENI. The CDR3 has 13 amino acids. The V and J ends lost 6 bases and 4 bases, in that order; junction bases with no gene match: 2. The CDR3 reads CASSWDSNEKLFF. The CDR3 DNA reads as TGTGCCAGCTCGTGGGACAGTAATGAAAAACTGTTTTTT.

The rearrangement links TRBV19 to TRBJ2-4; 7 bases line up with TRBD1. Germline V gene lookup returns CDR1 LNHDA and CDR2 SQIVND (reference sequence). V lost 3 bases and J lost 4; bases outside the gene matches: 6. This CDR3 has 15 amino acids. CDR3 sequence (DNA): TGTGCCAGTAGTATCACAGGGGATCCGAAAAACATTCAGTACTTC. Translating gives CASSITGDPKNIQYF.

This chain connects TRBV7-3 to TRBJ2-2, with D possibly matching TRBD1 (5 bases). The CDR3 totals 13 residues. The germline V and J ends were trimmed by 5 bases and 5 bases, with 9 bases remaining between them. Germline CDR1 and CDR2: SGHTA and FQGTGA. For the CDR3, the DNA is TGTGCCAGCAGCCCGCCAGGGACCGGGGAGCTGTTTTTT. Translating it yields CASSPPGTGELFF.

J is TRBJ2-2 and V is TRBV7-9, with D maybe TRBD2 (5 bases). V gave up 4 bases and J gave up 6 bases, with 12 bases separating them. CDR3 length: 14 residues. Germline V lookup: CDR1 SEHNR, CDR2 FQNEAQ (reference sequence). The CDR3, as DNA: TGTGCCAGCAGCTCGTCATCGGGGTCCGGGGAGCTGTTTTTT. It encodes CASSSSSGSGELFF.

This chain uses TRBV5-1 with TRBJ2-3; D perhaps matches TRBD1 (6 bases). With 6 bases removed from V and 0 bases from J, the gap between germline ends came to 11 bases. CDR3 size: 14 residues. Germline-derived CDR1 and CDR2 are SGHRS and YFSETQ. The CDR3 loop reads CASNERGSTDTQYF. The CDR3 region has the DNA TGCGCCAGCAATGAAAGGGGGAGCACAGATACGCAGTATTTT.

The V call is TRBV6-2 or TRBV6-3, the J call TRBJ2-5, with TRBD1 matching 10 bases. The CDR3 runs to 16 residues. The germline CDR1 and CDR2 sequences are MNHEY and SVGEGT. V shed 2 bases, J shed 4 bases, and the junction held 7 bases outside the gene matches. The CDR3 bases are TGTGCCAGCAGTTACACCGGACAGGGGGTTGTAGAGACCCAGTACTTC. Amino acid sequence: CASSYTGQGVVETQYF.

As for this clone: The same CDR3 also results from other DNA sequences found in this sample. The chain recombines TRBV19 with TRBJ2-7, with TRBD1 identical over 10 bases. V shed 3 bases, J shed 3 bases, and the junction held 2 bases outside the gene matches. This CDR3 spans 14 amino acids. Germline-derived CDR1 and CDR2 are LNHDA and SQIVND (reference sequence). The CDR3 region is CASSIGTGDYEQYF. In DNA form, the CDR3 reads TGTGCCAGTAGTATTGGGACAGGGGACTACGAGCAGTACTTC.

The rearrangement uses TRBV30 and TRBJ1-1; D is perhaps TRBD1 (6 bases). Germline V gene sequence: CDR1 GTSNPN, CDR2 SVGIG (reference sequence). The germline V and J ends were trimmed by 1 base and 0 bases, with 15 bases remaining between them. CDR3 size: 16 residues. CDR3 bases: TGTGCCTGGAGTGCAGGACAGCCGTCCCTGAACACTGAAGCTTTCTTT. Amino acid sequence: CAWSAGQPSLNTEAFF. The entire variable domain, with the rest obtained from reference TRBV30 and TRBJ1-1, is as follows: SQTIHQWPATLVQPVGSPLSLECTVEGTSNPNLYWYRQAAGRGLQLLFYSVGIGQISSEVPQNLSASRPQDRQFILSSKKLLLSDSGFYLCAWSAGQPSLNTEAFFGQGTRLTVV.

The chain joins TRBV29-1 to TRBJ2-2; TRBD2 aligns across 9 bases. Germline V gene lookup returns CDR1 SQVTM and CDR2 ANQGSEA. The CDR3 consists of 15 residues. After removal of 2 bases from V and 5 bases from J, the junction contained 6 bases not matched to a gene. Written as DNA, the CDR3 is TGCAGCGTTGAACTAGCGGGACTCGGGACCGGGGAGCTGTTTTTT. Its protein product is CSVELAGLGTGELFF.

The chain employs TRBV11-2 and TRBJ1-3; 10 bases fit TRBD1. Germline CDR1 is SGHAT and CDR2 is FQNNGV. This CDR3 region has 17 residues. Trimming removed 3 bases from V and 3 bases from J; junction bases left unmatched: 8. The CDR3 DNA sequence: TGTGCCAGCAGCTTGGAGACAGGGGGCGCTTTTGGAAACACCATATATTTT. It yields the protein CASSLETGGAFGNTIYF.

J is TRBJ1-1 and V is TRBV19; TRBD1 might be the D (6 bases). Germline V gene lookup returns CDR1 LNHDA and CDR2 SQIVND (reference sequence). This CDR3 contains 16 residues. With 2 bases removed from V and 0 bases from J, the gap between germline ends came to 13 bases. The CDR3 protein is CASSIPQGVLNTEAFF. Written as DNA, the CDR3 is TGTGCCAGTAGTATACCACAGGGCGTCCTGAACACTGAAGCTTTCTTT.